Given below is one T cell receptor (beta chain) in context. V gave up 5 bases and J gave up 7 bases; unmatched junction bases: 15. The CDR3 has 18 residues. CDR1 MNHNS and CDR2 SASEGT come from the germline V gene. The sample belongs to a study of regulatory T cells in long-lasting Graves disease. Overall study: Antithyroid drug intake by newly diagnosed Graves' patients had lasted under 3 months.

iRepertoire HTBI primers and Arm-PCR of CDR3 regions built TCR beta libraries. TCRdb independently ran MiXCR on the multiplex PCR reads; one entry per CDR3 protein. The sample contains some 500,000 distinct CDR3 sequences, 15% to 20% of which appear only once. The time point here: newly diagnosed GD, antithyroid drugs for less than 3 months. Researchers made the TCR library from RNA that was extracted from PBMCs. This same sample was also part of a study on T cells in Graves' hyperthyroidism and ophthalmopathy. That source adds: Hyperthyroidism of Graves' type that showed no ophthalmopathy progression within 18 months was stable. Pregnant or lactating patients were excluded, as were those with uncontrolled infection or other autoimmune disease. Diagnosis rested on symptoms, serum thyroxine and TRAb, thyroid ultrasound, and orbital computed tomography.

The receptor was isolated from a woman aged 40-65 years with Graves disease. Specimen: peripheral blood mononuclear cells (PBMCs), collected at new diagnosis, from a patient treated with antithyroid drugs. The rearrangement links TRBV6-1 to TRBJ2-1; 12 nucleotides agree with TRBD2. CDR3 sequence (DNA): TGTGCCAGCAGTCAGACTAGCGGGGGCCCTTTATTAGGGAATGAGCAGTTCTTC. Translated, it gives CASSQTSGGPLLGNEQFF.